This T cell receptor beta chain was recovered during a study of T cells in Graves' hyperthyroidism and ophthalmopathy (dated by TCRdb to the late 2010s). About the full investigation: Peripheral blood was sampled at the time of initial diagnosis, prior to any treatment. After sampling, hyperthyroidism patients received methimazole starting at 30 mg daily, and ophthalmopathy patients received high-dose intravenous methylprednisolone. TCR V-J signatures able to tell the groups apart were searched for in a discovery cohort of 90 to 100 patients, of whom more than 40 had Graves' ophthalmopathy and roughly 57 had stable Graves' hyperthyroidism. For training and testing, the 100 patients in the discovery cohort were randomly divided in a 7:3 ratio. Whether ophthalmopathy could be predicted prospectively was tested in an independent validation cohort made up of roughly 20 hyperthyroidism patients plus 17 patients who later progressed to ophthalmopathy. The paper reports TCR Vbeta CDR3 sequencing of approximately 140 peripheral blood samples: around 41 ophthalmopathy, under 85 hyperthyroidism and around 17 progressor patients. Thyroid tissue and blood T-cell repertoires from six Graves' hyperthyroidism patients were also compared in the study. What the study reported, not specific to this receptor: In validation, the model predicted progression to ophthalmopathy a median of about 6.8 months before onset, with approximately 68% sensitivity and more than 72% specificity. In cross-validation, a model built on a 13 V-J signature told ophthalmopathy apart from stable hyperthyroidism with about 90% sensitivity and approximately 81% specificity, and in testing the same model reached 80%/75%. No statistical method was used to set the sample size in advance, and investigators knew the group allocation. Most expanded thyroid clonotypes (frequency above 0.001) were also detected in blood, a finding suggesting that blood repertoires may reflect thyroid immune responses.

Remarks on this clonotype: This clone's antigen is unknown. Base qualities are missing; no much larger clone stands one base away.

Stable Graves' hyperthyroidism was defined as the absence of progression to ophthalmopathy over 18 months of follow-up. The hyperthyroidism patients were between 18 and 65 years old and newly diagnosed, with a disease duration of less than 2 months. The study excluded patients with uncontrolled infections, other autoimmune diseases, pregnancy or lactation. Clinical symptoms, serum thyroxine and TRAb, thyroid ultrasound, and orbital computed tomography formed the basis for the diagnoses. PBMCs were isolated from more than 9 ml of fresh peripheral blood by Ficoll-Paque density gradient centrifugation. Total RNA was extracted using Trizol reagent, and RNA quality was assessed on an Agilent 2100 Bioanalyzer. Including cysteine and phenylalanine, the CDR3 has 16 amino acids. The sequence is cut down to CDR3 DNA, 48 bases in frame from base 1. At the junction V is shortened by 5 bases and J by 5 bases; bases outside the gene matches: 10. CDR1 and CDR2 were assigned from the germline V gene (reference sequence) as DFQATT and SNEGSKA.

Amplification of TCR beta CDR3 regions was carried out from RNA transcripts. The TCR CDR3 was subjected to a first round of RT-PCR using the HTBI primer set and the Qiagen OneStep RT-PCR kit. Libraries were constructed in a second round of multiplex PCR, after which size selection and purification were performed. The libraries were sequenced on an Illumina HiSeq2000 using paired-end 100 bp reads. Per the authors' processing: SOAPnuke was used to process the raw data, removing reads that contained adapters or uncalled bases, had a mean Phred below 15, or lacked an exact match to the constant primer or identifier. High-quality paired reads were merged with COPE v1.2.5, and unique nucleotide sequences were defined as clonotypes. Clonotypes were aligned to IMGT TRBV, TRBD and TRBJ reference segments using MiTCR v1.1. Only V-J combinations with frequency above 0.0001, covering about 99% of repertoires, were analysed. A TCS score was defined as the ratio of F50 (clonal expansion) to E x V (chaos), with BLOSUM62-based TCRdist applied between CDR3 peptides within each V-J. Welch's t-statistics and random forest reduced several hundred V-J features to roughly 13, which were used in a naive Bayes classifier (R e1071). The raw public data were reprocessed by TCRdb itself: fastp quality trimming at Q25, MiXCR clonotype calling, in-frame beta chains only. Each entry is one CDR3 protein sequence, shown with its most common DNA and genes. Here the V and J calls rest on TCRdb's processing, not on the authors' analysis. In all, the sample holds around 450,000 distinct CDR3 sequences, and about 15% of those were seen once. Jointly, the top ten make up less than 15% of the sample.

Source material: blood. This receptor was obtained from a woman between 18 and 29 years old with Graves' hyperthyroidism. This sequence uses TRBV20-1 and TRBJ2-1, with 12 bases in between that match TRBD2. The sequenced DNA is TGCAGTGCTCCTAGCGGGAGGGCCTCTCGGAACAATGAGCAGTTCTTC. Translated, it reads CSAPSGRASRNNEQFF.